These T cell receptor beta chains were read from a single sample in a study of blood T cell repertoires in COVID-19. Libraries were prepared by immunoSEQ multiplex PCR; TCRdb keeps only in-frame clonotypes and omits some of them. The data hold a few hundred thousand clones, with approximately 90% observed a single time. Material for sequencing was peripheral blood. All receptors come from a woman aged 60 to 75 with acute or convalescent COVID-19. Both conserved end residues are part of each CDR3. The order of the fields is D gene, J gene, clone size, V gene, CDR3 DNA, CDR3 protein. A D gene is named only where the DNA matches it firmly. The size field is filled for only some rows; it gives once, few, many or a size class.

-,TRBJ2-1,-,TRBV3-1/TRBV3-2,TGTGCCAGCAGCGACAAGGGGGAGCAGTTCTTC,CASSDKGEQFF
TRBD1,TRBJ2-7,-,TRBV15,TGTGCCACCAGCAGAGAAGGACAGGGAGCCTACGAGCAGTACTTC,CATSREGQGAYEQYF
-,TRBJ1-1,-,TRBV12-3/TRBV12-4,TGTGCCAGCAGTTTTGGAGGGAACACTGAAGCTTTCTTT,CASSFGGNTEAFF
-,TRBJ2-5,-,TRBV27,TGTGCCAGCAGTTTGCGGCGGCAAGAGACCCAGTACTTC,CASSLRRQETQYF
-,TRBJ2-1,-,TRBV24-1,TGTGCCACCAGTGATCCCAAGGGGATCGGGGAGCAGTTCTTC,CATSDPKGIGEQFF
TRBD1,TRBJ2-5,-,TRBV2,TGTGCCAGCAGCGCACAGGGGGTCCGCCGGGAGACCCAGTACTTC,CASSAQGVRRETQYF
-,TRBJ1-1,once,TRBV28,TGTGCCAGCAGTTTAATAACAGTGAACACTGAAGCTTTCTTT,CASSLITVNTEAFF
TRBD2,TRBJ2-2,-,TRBV15,TGTGCCACCAGCAGCCGAACTAGCGGGGGGGCGTGGCCCGGGGAGCTGTTTTTT,CATSSRTSGGAWPGELFF
TRBD1,TRBJ1-5,-,TRBV5-6,TGTGCCAGCAGCTTGTGGACAGGGATCAGCAATCAGCCCCAGCATTTT,CASSLWTGISNQPQHF
TRBD1,TRBJ1-5,-,TRBV5-1,TGCGCCAGCAGCTCGGGACAGGGGGCGAAACAGCCCCAGCATTTT,CASSSGQGAKQPQHF
TRBD1,TRBJ1-1,-,TRBV2,TGTGCCAGCAGTGAACAGGGGGCGACTGAAGCTTTCTTT,CASSEQGATEAFF
-,TRBJ2-7,-,TRBV28,TGTGCCAGCAGCGGACAGTCCTACGAGCAGTACTTC,CASSGQSYEQYF
-,TRBJ1-1,-,TRBV4-3,TGCGCCAGCAGCCAACGCAGGGAGGGCACTGAAGCTTTCTTT,CASSQRREGTEAFF
TRBD1,TRBJ1-2,-,TRBV5-1,TGCGCCAGCAGCTTGGAGACAGGGAATGGCTACACCTTC,CASSLETGNGYTF
-,TRBJ1-6,-,TRBV4-1,TGCGCCAGTAATCCCCGACAGATGAGCTCCTATAATTCACCCCTCCACTTT,CASNPRQMSSYNSPLHF
TRBD1,TRBJ1-5,-,TRBV9,TGTGCCAGCAGCGTAGGGGCAGGGGGTCATCAGCCCCAGCATTTT,CASSVGAGGHQPQHF
TRBD2,TRBJ2-7,-,TRBV6-2/TRBV6-3,TGTGCCAGCAGTACCAGGACTAGCCTTACCTACGAGCAGTACTTC,CASSTRTSLTYEQYF
-,TRBJ2-5,-,TRBV7-9,TGTGCCAGCAGTTCGGGCCTTGGGGGGGAGACCCAGTACTTC,CASSSGLGGETQYF
-,TRBJ1-5,few,TRBV28,TGTGCCAGCAGCCAATCGGGTACCAATCAGCCCCAGCATTTT,CASSQSGTNQPQHF
TRBD2,TRBJ2-1,-,TRBV3-1/TRBV3-2,TGTGCCAGCAGCCAAGATTCCTGGCGGGAGCCCTACAATGAGCAGTTCTTC,CASSQDSWREPYNEQFF
-,TRBJ1-5,-,TRBV18,TGTGCCAGCTCACTACAGGCCTCCCGGACGGAACCCCAGCATTTT,CASSLQASRTEPQHF
-,TRBJ1-1,once,TRBV28,TGTGCCAGCAGTACATTTCTGGTAACGAACACTGAAGCTTTCTTT,CASSTFLVTNTEAFF
TRBD2,TRBJ2-7,-,TRBV6-5,TGTGCCAGCAGTTACGAGGGCGGGGGGACCTACGAGCAGTACTTC,CASSYEGGGTYEQYF
-,TRBJ1-5,-,TRBV6-1,TGTGCCAGCAGTGAAGCCCTTTTGGGACACCCCAATCAGCCCCAGCATTTT,CASSEALLGHPNQPQHF
-,TRBJ2-7,few,TRBV9,TGTGCCAGCAGCGCCCGTACAAGAGGGAGTGTTGACGAGCAGTACTTC,CASSARTRGSVDEQYF
TRBD1,TRBJ1-1,-,TRBV28,TGTGCCAGCAGTCGACAGGGGGTGAACACTGAAGCTTTCTTT,CASSRQGVNTEAFF
TRBD1,TRBJ1-5,-,TRBV2,TGTGCCAGCAGCGGACAGGGCAATAGCAATCAGCCCCAGCATTTT,CASSGQGNSNQPQHF
-,TRBJ1-5,-,TRBV4-1,TGCGCCAGCAGCCAAGGGGGGGGCTATCAGCCCCAGCATTTT,CASSQGGGYQPQHF
TRBD1,TRBJ1-1,-,TRBV6-4,TGTGCCAGCAGGGCCGGGACAGGGTACGGCACTGAAGCTTTCTTT,CASRAGTGYGTEAFF
TRBD2,TRBJ2-3,-,TRBV7-3,TGTGCCAGCAGCGCCCAAGGGAGTAGCGGGTGGGGCCGGCCTAGCACAGATACGCAGTATTTT,CASSAQGSSGWGRPSTDTQYF
TRBD2,TRBJ2-7,-,TRBV6-5,TGTGCCAGCAGTTACGGGACTAGCGCCCTTGAAGAGCAGTACTTC,CASSYGTSALEEQYF
-,TRBJ1-6,-,TRBV24-1,TGTGCCACCAGTGAGGATCGACAGCACCGCACCTATAATTCACCCCTCCACTTT,CATSEDRQHRTYNSPLHF